This T cell receptor beta chain was recovered during a study of cytomegalovirus exposure and HLA in healthy donors. General study results and limits: As a later analysis showed, a missense DCLRE1C variant was linked to trimming of TCR beta V- and J-genes. TCR beta sequences numbering 15,000 to 20,000 were associated with HLA alleles at 0.05 false discovery rate in a later analysis.

This PCR relied on a set of 60 Vbeta primers and 13 Jbeta primers. Profiling relied on immunoSEQ multiplex PCR, and the TCRdb table lists in-frame clones only, not all of them. The sample shows around 160,000 clones, approximately 80% of them seen only once. The CDR3 sequence is 17 residues long. V was shortened by 4 bases and J by 7 bases, with 22 bases between the two germline ends. Per germline, CDR1 SEHNR and CDR2 FQNEAQ (reference sequence). Worth noting for this clone: Its cognate antigen is unknown.

Sequencing was done on a sample of PBMCs. J is TRBJ2-2 and V is TRBV7-9; tentatively, D is TRBD2 (6 bases). This sequence originates from a woman aged 40 to 50 in good health and CMV-seropositive. CDR3 nucleotide sequence: TGTGCCAGCAGCTCGGCCCGGACCGCGGGCGGGAACGGGGAGCTGTTTTTT. Its translation: CASSSARTAGGNGELFF.